The 30 T cell receptor beta chains given below trace back to one sample, sequenced in a study of a mutant IDH1 vaccine in newly diagnosed glioma. Method: immunoSEQ multiplex PCR; TCRdb's copy keeps in-frame clones and lacks some. This table holds some 31,000 clones, roughly four fifths found once. Time point specified: week 47, end of study. Every single dose of the vaccine, 300 ug of mutant IDH1 20-mer peptide, came with topical imiquimod. No antigens are known for them. The material sequenced was PBMCs, taken from a glioma patient whose treatment included an IDH1 peptide vaccine. Receptors were obtained from a man aged 25 to 40 with glioma.

The chain joins TRBV11-2 to TRBJ2-2, with D maybe TRBD2 (5 bases). Trimming shortened V by 3 bases and J by 4 bases, and 18 bases separated the two germline ends. The germline V gene has CDR1 SGHAT and CDR2 FQNNGV. The CDR3 loop spans 17 amino acids. The CDR3 sequence: CASSFPRAGKRTGELFF. The DNA for the CDR3 is TGTGCCAGCAGCTTTCCTCGGGCGGGTAAACGCACCGGGGAGCTGTTTTTT.

V usage is TRBV5-1 and J usage is TRBJ2-2, with 14 positions matching TRBD2. CDR1 is SGHRS, CDR2 YFSETQ, per germline. This CDR3 has 17 amino acids. The trim removed 0 bases at V and 7 bases at J, leaving 5 bases unmatched. In DNA form, the CDR3 reads TGCGCCAGCAGCTTGGGGACTAGCGGGAGGATGGACGGGGAGCTGTTTTTT. This sequence encodes CASSLGTSGRMDGELFF. Full variable domain (rest looked up from reference TRBV5-1 and TRBJ2-2): KAGVTQTPRYLIKTRGQQVTLSCSPISGHRSVSWYQQTPGQGLQFLFEYFSETQRNKGNFPGRFSGRQFSNSRSEMNVSTLELGDSALYLCASSLGTSGRMDGELFFGEGSRLTVL.

This clone was observed once. The V and J genes are TRBV5-4 and TRBJ2-5; 9 nucleotides agree with TRBD1. This CDR3 spans 15 amino acids. V was clipped by 7 bases and J by 2 bases; unmatched bases: 9. The germline CDR1 and CDR2 sequences are SGHNT and YYREEE (reference sequence). The DNA of the CDR3 is TGTGCCAGCCGCACCGGGGGACAGGGACAAGAGACCCAGTACTTC. Translating it yields CASRTGGQGQETQYF.

The rearrangement uses TRBV5-1 and TRBJ2-7; 9 bases match TRBD1. Germline lookup yields CDR1 SGHRS and CDR2 YFSETQ. V gave up 4 bases and J gave up 5 bases; unmatched junction bases: 7. This CDR3 contains 14 residues. The CDR3: CASSGGDREDEQYF. The CDR3, as DNA: TGCGCCAGCAGCGGGGGGGACAGGGAGGACGAGCAGTACTTC.

The rearrangement links TRBV27 to TRBJ2-6; no reliable D call. V lost 4 bases to trimming and J lost 2 bases, with 9 bases between them. CDR3 length: 15 amino acids. CDR1 and CDR2 from the germline V gene are MNHEY and SMNVEV (reference sequence). CDR3 bases: TGTGCCAGCAGTTCCCTGCAGGCTGGGGCCAACGTCCTGACTTTC. Its protein product is CASSSLQAGANVLTF.

J is TRBJ1-2 and V is TRBV7-9; 9 nucleotides match TRBD1. Per germline, CDR1 SEHNR and CDR2 FQNEAQ (reference sequence). This CDR3 is 16 amino acids long. V gave up 1 base and J gave up 7 bases; unmatched junction bases: 10. DNA for the CDR3: TGTGCCAGCAGCTTAGTTAGGTACAGGGGGCGACTTGGCTACACCTTC. Its protein product is CASSLVRYRGRLGYTF.

This chain links TRBV30 with TRBJ2-5; 8 bases map to TRBD2. CDR1 and CDR2 from the germline V gene are GTSNPN and SVGIG (reference sequence). Germline trimming cut 5 bases from V and 4 bases from J; bases unmatched to any gene: 3. The CDR3 loop spans 12 amino acids. The CDR3 sequence: CAWRGGRETQYF. The DNA for the CDR3 is TGTGCCTGGCGGGGGGGCCGAGAGACCCAGTACTTC.

This clone showed up just once. The V gene is TRBV30, the J gene TRBJ2-7; TRBD1 matches at 10 bases. The junction had 1 base not matched to a gene; V was cut back by 2 bases and J by 3 bases. Germline V gene data show CDR1 as GTSNPN and CDR2 as SVGIG (reference sequence). There are 13 residues in the CDR3. The CDR3 spells CAWSRDRGYEQYF. The CDR3 DNA reads TGTGCCTGGAGTCGGGACAGGGGCTACGAGCAGTACTTC.

This sequence joins TRBV7-2 and TRBJ1-5, with no clear D. Trimming stripped 1 base from V and 4 bases from J, with 11 bases between. The CDR3 spans 15 residues. Germline lookup yields CDR1 SGHTA and CDR2 FQGNSA. Here the CDR3 DNA reads TGTGCCAGCAGCTTAGAACCAGTTCCTAATCAGCCCCAGCATTTT. Protein product: CASSLEPVPNQPQHF.

The chain has TRBV7-8 and TRBJ1-2, with D unresolved. There are 13 residues in the CDR3. V was clipped by 0 bases and J by 8 bases, with 10 bases between them. Germline V gives CDR1 SGHVS, CDR2 FQNEAQ. DNA of the CDR3: TGTGCCAGCAGCTTAGCGGCCGGCCAAGGCTACACCTTC. Its protein is CASSLAAGQGYTF.

The genes are TRBV4-3 and TRBJ2-5; D unclear. The V end lost 1 base, the J end lost 0 bases, and 9 bases lay between the germline ends. The CDR3 covers 15 residues. Germline values: CDR1 LGHNA, CDR2 YSLEER. DNA of the CDR3: TGCGCCAGCAGCCAAGGCGAAGTAAACCAAGAGACCCAGTACTTC. It yields the protein CASSQGEVNQETQYF.

The chain links TRBV2 to TRBJ2-7; the D is unclear. The CDR3 is 14 residues long. The V and J ends lost 3 bases and 0 bases respectively, with 9 bases between them. Germline lookup yields CDR1 SNHLY and CDR2 FYNNEI. CDR3: CASSEVLISYEQYF. The CDR3 DNA reads TGTGCCAGCAGTGAGGTATTAATCTCCTACGAGCAGTACTTC.

The DNA of the CDR3 is TGTGCCAGTAGTTCCTCCAGGTCCTCCTACGAGCAGTACTTC. Translating gives CASSSSRSSYEQYF. V and J are TRBV19 and TRBJ2-7; D call uncertain. V dropped 5 bases and J dropped 0 bases, with 11 bases sitting between them. Per germline, CDR1 LNHDA and CDR2 SQIVND (reference sequence). The CDR3 is 14 amino acids.

This chain uses TRBV6-5 with TRBJ1-4; D may be TRBD1 (5 bases). CDR3 size: 14 residues. The germline V gene has CDR1 MNHEY and CDR2 SVGAGI. Trimming took 4 bases from V and 4 from J, leaving 10 bases between them. The CDR3 sequence is CASSSQGGNEKLFF. CDR3 coding DNA: TGTGCCAGCAGTTCCCAGGGTGGTAATGAAAAACTGTTTTTT.

This clone was counted between two and nine times. V gene TRBV9 combines with J gene TRBJ1-2, with unresolved D. CDR3 length: 13 residues. Germline V gene lookup returns CDR1 SGDLS and CDR2 YYNGEE. With 2 bases removed from V and 0 bases from J, the gap between germline ends came to 5 bases. The CDR3 loop is CASSVGTNYGYTF. The CDR3 DNA is TGTGCCAGCAGCGTGGGTACTAACTATGGCTACACCTTC.

V and J are TRBV19 and TRBJ2-2; D not resolved. V was cut by 4 bases and J by 3 bases, with 15 bases left in between. Germline V CDR1 and CDR2: LNHDA, SQIVND (reference sequence). This CDR3 comprises 16 residues. The DNA for the CDR3 is TGTGCCAGTAGTAGAGGATGGGGTTGGGACACCGGGGAGCTGTTTTTT. Encoded protein: CASSRGWGWDTGELFF.

This rearrangement joins TRBV4-1 to TRBJ2-4; no reliable D call. The germline V and J ends were trimmed by 1 base and 8 bases, with 9 bases remaining between them. The CDR3 runs to 13 residues. Per the germline V gene, CDR1 is MGHRA and CDR2 is YSYEKL. This CDR3 is CASSQGDRDIQYF. For the CDR3, the DNA is TGCGCCAGCAGCCAAGGTGATCGGGACATTCAGTACTTC.

The chain combines TRBV5-4 with TRBJ1-1, with TRBD1 identical over 8 bases. Germline V gene sequence: CDR1 SGHNT, CDR2 YYREEE (reference sequence). V was clipped by 0 bases and J by 11 bases; unmatched bases: 3. The CDR3 totals 12 residues. Written as DNA, the CDR3 is TGTGCCAGCAGCTTGGGGCAGGGGGCGGCTTTCTTT. Translated, it gives CASSLGQGAAFF.

The chain uses TRBV5-1 and TRBJ2-7; weak D call: TRBD2 (6 bases). Germline values: CDR1 SGHRS, CDR2 YFSETQ. The CDR3 is made up of 14 amino acids. With 6 bases removed from V and 3 bases from J, the gap between germline ends came to 16 bases. CDR3 region: CASIKSPSDYEQYF. DNA of the CDR3: TGCGCCAGCATCAAGTCCCCTAGCGACTACGAGCAGTACTTC. Looking up the rest from reference TRBV5-1 and TRBJ2-7 gives the full variable domain: KAGVTQTPRYLIKTRGQQVTLSCSPISGHRSVSWYQQTPGQGLQFLFEYFSETQRNKGNFPGRFSGRQFSNSRSEMNVSTLELGDSALYLCASIKSPSDYEQYFGPGTRLTVT.

V usage is TRBV5-1 and J usage is TRBJ2-2; 8 bases agree with TRBD1. The V and J ends lost 4 bases and 6 bases, in that order; junction bases with no gene match: 2. Germline V lookup: CDR1 SGHRS, CDR2 YFSETQ. This CDR3 is built from 13 residues. CDR3 protein: CASSLQGAGELFF. CDR3 bases: TGCGCCAGCAGCCTACAGGGGGCCGGGGAGCTGTTTTTT.

The chain recombines TRBV19 with TRBJ1-1; D uncertain. V was shortened by 3 bases and J by 2 bases, with 19 bases between the two germline ends. The length of the CDR3 is 17 residues. Germline V lookup: CDR1 LNHDA, CDR2 SQIVND (reference sequence). CDR3 protein: CASSIPMSEPLNTEAFF. The CDR3 DNA is TGTGCCAGTAGTATTCCAATGTCGGAGCCTCTAAACACTGAAGCTTTCTTT.

This clone was seen a handful of times. This rearrangement joins TRBV6-1 to TRBJ1-5, with a possible D match to TRBD1 (5 bases). The length of the CDR3 is 15 residues. The germline CDR1 and CDR2 sequences are MNHNS and SASEGT. Between the trimmed V and J ends, which lost 0 bases and 5 bases, there was a span of 11 bases. In DNA, the CDR3 is TGTGCCAGCAGTGAAGCAAGATTGGGGGATCAGCCCCAGCATTTT. It specifies CASSEARLGDQPQHF.

J is TRBJ1-2 and V is TRBV2, with 7 positions matching TRBD1. The length of the CDR3 is 13 residues. With V trimmed by 4 bases and J by 4 bases, 3 bases remained unmatched. The germline V gene has CDR1 SNHLY and CDR2 FYNNEI. CDR3 DNA: TGTGCCAGCAGTGGGGACAGAACCTATGGCTACACCTTC. Translation: CASSGDRTYGYTF.

This sequence joins TRBV2 and TRBJ1-1, with 9 bases fitting TRBD1. Germline values: CDR1 SNHLY, CDR2 FYNNEI. Losses at the gene ends were 7 bases for V and 3 bases for J; bases not matched to a gene: 3. This CDR3 comprises 13 residues. As DNA, the CDR3 is TGTGCCAGCACGGACAGGGGTTACACTGAAGCTTTCTTT. It specifies CASTDRGYTEAFF.

This chain joins TRBV7-3 and TRBJ2-1; TRBD2 agrees at 11 bases. Germline V CDR1 and CDR2: SGHTA, FQGTGA. The CDR3 has 13 residues. Trimming cost V 4 bases and J 10 bases; bases outside gene matches: 3. This chain's CDR3 is CASSSSSGREQFF. The CDR3 region has the DNA TGTGCCAGCAGCTCCTCTAGCGGGAGGGAGCAGTTCTTC.

The chain is built from TRBV29-1 and TRBJ2-3; D is unclear. Per the germline V gene, CDR1 is SQVTM and CDR2 is ANQGSEA. The CDR3 runs to 12 residues. The V end was cut by 6 bases, the J end by 1 base, with 8 bases between. The CDR3 coding sequence is TGCAGCGTCCGGTGGGGCACAGATACGCAGTATTTT. This encodes CSVRWGTDTQYF.

The chain has TRBV2 and TRBJ2-7, with D possibly matching TRBD2 (6 bases). The CDR3 loop spans 13 amino acids. Looked up from germline, CDR1 is SNHLY and CDR2 is FYNNEI. V was pared by 6 bases and J by 6 bases, with 15 bases between. The CDR3 bases are TGTGCCAGCAGCCGGGACTTAGGGAGCGAGCAGTACTTC. Amino acid sequence: CASSRDLGSEQYF.

This clone was observed once. The rearrangement links TRBV12-5 to TRBJ2-3, with a weak D call TRBD1 (6 bases). CDR3 length: 17 residues. The V end was cut by 4 bases, the J end by 9 bases, with 26 bases between. The germline gives CDR1 LGHNT, CDR2 FRNRAP. The CDR3 coding sequence is TGTGCTAGTGGTTCGCAGGGGATTAGTTCTGAACCGTTAACGCAGTATTTT. The encoded protein is CASGSQGISSEPLTQYF.

The V call is TRBV5-4, the J call TRBJ2-2; 11 bases map to TRBD2. CDR3 length: 16 residues. Trimming took 4 bases from V and 7 from J; bases not matched to a gene: 9. Germline loops: CDR1 SGHNT, CDR2 YYREEE (reference sequence). CDR3 residues: CASSLGLAEEGGELFF. As DNA, the CDR3 is TGTGCCAGCAGCCTGGGACTAGCGGAGGAGGGCGGGGAGCTGTTTTTT.

The V call is TRBV9, the J call TRBJ1-6; 9 bases match TRBD1. J was trimmed by 10 bases and V by 3 bases; bases with no gene match: 11. The germline V gene encodes CDR1 SGDLS and CDR2 YYNGEE. The CDR3 sequence is 16 residues long. This chain's CDR3 is CASSGPGTGTSSPLHF. The CDR3 coding sequence is TGTGCCAGCAGCGGGCCCGGGACAGGGACTTCGTCACCCCTCCACTTT.